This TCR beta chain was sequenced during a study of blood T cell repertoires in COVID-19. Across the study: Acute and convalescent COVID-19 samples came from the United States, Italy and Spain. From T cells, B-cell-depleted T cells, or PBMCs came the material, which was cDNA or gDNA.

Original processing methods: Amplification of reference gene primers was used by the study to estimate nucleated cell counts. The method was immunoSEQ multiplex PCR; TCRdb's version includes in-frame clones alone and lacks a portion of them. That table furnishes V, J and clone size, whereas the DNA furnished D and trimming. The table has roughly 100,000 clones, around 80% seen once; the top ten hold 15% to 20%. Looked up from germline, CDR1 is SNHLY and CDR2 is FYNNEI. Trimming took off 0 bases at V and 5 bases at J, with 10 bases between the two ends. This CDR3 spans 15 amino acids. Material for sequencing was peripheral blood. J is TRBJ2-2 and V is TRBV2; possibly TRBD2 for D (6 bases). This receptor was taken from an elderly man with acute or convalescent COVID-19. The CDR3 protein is CASSEAGGGTGELFF. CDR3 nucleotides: TGTGCCAGCAGTGAAGCGGGAGGTGGGACCGGGGAGCTGTTTTTT.